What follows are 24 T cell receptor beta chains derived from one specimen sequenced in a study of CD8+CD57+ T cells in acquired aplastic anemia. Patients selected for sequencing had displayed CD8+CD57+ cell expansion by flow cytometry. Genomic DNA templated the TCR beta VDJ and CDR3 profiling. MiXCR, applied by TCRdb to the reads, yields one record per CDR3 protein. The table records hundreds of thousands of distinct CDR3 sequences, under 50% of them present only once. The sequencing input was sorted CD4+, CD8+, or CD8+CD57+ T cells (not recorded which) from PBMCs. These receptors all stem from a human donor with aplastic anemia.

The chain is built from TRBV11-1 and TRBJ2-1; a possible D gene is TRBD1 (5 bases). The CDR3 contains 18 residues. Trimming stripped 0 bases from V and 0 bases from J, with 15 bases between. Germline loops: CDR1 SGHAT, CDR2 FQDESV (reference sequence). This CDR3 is CASSLASGSQSSYNEQFF. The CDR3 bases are TGTGCCAGCAGCTTAGCTTCAGGGTCCCAAAGCTCCTACAATGAGCAGTTCTTC.

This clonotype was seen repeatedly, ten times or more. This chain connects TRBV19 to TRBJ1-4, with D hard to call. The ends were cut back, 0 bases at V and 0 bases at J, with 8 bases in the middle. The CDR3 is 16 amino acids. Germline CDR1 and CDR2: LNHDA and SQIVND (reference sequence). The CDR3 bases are TGTGCCAGTAGTATAGATGGAGAAGCAACTAATGAAAAACTGTTTTTT. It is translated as CASSIDGEATNEKLFF.

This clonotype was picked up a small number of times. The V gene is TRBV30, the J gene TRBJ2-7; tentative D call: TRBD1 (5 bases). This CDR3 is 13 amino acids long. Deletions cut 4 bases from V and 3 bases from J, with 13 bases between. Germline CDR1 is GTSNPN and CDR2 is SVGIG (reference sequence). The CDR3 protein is CAWTPDRNYEQYF. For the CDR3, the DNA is TGTGCCTGGACCCCCGACAGAAACTACGAGCAGTACTTC.

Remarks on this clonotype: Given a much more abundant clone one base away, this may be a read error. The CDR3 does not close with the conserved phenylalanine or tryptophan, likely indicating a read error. In nucleotides, the CDR3 is TGTGCCAGCAGTGACTCTCAGGGAGGGCAGCCCCAGCATTGT. Its translation is CASSDSQGGQPQHC. The rearrangement uses TRBV6-4 and TRBJ1-5; D might be TRBD1 (5 bases). This CDR3 contains 14 residues. The V gene lost 0 bases and the J gene lost 7 bases, with 10 bases spanning the gap. Germline values: CDR1 MRHNA, CDR2 SNTAGT.

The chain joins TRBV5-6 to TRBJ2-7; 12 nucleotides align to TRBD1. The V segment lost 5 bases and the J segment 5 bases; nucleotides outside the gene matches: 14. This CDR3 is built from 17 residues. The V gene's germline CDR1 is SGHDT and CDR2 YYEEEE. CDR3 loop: CASRNTHRDRGRNEQYF. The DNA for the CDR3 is TGTGCCAGCAGAAACACCCACCGGGACAGGGGGCGGAACGAGCAGTACTTC.

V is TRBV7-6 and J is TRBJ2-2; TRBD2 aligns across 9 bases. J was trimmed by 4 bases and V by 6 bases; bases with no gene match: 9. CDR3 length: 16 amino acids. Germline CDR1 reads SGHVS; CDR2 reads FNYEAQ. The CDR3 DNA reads TGTGCCAGCAGTCTTCTTCGCGGGGGGGGCACCGGGGAGCTGTTTTTT. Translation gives CASSLLRGGGTGELFF.

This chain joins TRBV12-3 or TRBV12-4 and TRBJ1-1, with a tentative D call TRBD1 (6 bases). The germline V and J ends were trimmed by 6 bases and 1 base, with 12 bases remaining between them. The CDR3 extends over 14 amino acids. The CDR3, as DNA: TGTGCCAGCAGACGCGGGACACCGAACACTGAAGCTTTCTTT. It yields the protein CASRRGTPNTEAFF.

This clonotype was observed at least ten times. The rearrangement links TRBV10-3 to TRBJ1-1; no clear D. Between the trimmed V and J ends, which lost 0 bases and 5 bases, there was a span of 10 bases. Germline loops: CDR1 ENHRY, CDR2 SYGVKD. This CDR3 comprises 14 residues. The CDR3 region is CAISESTSNTEAFF. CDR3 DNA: TGTGCCATCAGTGAGTCGACGTCGAATACTGAAGCTTTCTTT.

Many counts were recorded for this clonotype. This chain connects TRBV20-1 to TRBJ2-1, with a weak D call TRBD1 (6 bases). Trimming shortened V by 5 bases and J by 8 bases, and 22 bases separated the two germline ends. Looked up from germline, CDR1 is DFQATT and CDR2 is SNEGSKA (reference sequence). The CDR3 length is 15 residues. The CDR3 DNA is TGCAGTGCTTTCCCCCGACAGGCGAATAATGATGAGCAGTTCTTC. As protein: CSAFPRQANNDEQFF.

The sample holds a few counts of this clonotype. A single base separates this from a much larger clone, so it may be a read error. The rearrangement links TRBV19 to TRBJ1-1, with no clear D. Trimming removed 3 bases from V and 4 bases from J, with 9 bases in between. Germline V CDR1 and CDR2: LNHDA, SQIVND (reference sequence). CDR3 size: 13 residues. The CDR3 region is CASSISESTEAFF. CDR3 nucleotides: TGTGCCAGTAGTATTTCGGAGAGCACTGAAGCTTTCTTT.

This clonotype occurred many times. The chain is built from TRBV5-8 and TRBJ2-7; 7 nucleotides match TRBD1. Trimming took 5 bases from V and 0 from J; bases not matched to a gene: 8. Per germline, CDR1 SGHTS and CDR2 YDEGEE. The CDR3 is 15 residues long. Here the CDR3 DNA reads TGTGCCAGCAGAGTCGGGACAGCCAGCTCCTACGAGCAGTACTTC. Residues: CASRVGTASSYEQYF.

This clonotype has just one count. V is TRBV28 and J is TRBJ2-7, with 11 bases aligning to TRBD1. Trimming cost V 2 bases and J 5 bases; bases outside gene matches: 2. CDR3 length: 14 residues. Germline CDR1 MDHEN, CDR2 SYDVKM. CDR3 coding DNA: TGTGCCAGCAGTTTAGGACAGGGGGCCCACGAGCAGTACTTC. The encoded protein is CASSLGQGAHEQYF.

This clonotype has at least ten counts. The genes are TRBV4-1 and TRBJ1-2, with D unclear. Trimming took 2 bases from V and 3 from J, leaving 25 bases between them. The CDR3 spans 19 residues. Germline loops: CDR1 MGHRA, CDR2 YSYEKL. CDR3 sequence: CASSQRRVGIPVGDYGYTF. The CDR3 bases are TGCGCCAGCAGCCAACGGAGGGTGGGGATCCCGGTGGGAGACTATGGCTACACCTTC.

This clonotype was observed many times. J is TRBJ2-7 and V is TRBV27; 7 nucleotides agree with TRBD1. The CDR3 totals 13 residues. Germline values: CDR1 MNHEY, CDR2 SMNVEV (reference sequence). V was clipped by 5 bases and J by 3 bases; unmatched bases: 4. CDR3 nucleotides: TGTGCCAGCAGTCCACGACAGGGCTACGAGCAGTACTTC. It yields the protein CASSPRQGYEQYF.

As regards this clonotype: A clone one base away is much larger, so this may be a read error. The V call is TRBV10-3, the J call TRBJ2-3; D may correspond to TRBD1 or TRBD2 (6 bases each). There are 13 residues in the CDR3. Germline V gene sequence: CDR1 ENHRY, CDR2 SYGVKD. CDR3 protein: CASSEGGGATQYF. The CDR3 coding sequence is TGTGCCAGCAGTGAGGGGGGCGGAGCGACGCAGTATTTT.

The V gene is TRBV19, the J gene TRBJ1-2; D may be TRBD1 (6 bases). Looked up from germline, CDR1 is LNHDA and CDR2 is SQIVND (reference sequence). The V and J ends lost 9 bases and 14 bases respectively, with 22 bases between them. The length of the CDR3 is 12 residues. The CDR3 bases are TGTGCCAGCAGCTTACGCCCGGACAGCAAAACCTTC. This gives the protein CASSLRPDSKTF.

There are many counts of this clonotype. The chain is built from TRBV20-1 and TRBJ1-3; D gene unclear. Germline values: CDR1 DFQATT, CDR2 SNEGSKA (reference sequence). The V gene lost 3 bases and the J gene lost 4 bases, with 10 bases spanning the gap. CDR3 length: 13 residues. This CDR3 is CSASRTRGNTIYF. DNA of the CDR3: TGCAGTGCTAGTCGGACGAGGGGAAACACCATATATTTT.

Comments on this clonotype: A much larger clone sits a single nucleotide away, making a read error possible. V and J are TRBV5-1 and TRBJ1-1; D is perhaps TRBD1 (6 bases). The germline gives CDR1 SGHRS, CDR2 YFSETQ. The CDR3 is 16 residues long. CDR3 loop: CASSLADSLGYTEALF. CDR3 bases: TGCGCCAGCAGCTTGGCGGACAGCCTAGGGTACACTGAAGCTCTCTTT.

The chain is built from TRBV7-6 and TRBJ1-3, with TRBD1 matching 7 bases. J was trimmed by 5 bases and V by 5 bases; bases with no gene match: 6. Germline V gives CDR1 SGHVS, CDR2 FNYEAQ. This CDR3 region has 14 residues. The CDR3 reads CASSPDRSRNTIYF. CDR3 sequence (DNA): TGTGCCAGCAGCCCGGACAGGAGCCGAAACACCATATATTTT.

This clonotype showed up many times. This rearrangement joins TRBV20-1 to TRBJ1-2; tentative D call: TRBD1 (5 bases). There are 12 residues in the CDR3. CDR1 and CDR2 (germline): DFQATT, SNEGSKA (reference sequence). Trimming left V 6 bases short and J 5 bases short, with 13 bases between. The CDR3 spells CSAGPGGYGYTF. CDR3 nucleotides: TGCAGTGCGGGCCCGGGGGGGTATGGCTACACCTTC.

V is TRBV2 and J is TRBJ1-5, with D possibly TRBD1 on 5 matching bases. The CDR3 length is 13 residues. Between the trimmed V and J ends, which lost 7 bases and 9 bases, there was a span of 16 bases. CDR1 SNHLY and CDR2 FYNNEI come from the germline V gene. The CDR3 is CASTKGRGLPQHF. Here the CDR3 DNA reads TGTGCCAGCACCAAAGGTAGGGGATTGCCCCAGCATTTT.

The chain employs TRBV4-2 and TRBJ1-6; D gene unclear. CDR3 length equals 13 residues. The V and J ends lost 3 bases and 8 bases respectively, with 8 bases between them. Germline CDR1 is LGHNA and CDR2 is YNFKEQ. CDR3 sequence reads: CASSQDSDSPLHF. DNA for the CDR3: TGTGCCAGCAGCCAGGACTCGGATTCACCCCTCCACTTT.

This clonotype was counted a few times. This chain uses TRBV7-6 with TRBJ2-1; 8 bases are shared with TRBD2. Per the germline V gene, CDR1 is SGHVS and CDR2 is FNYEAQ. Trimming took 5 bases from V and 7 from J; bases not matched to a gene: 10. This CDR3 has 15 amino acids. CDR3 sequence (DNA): TGTGCCAGCAGCCCCATGGGAGCGGGGGTAAATGAGCAGTTCTTC. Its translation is CASSPMGAGVNEQFF.

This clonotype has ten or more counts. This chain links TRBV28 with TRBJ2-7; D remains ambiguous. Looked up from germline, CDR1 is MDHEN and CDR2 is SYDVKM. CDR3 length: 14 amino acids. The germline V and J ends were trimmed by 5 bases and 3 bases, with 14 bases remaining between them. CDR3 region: CASSLSNIRYEQYF. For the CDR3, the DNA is TGTGCCAGCAGTCTCTCTAACATCCGCTACGAGCAGTACTTC.